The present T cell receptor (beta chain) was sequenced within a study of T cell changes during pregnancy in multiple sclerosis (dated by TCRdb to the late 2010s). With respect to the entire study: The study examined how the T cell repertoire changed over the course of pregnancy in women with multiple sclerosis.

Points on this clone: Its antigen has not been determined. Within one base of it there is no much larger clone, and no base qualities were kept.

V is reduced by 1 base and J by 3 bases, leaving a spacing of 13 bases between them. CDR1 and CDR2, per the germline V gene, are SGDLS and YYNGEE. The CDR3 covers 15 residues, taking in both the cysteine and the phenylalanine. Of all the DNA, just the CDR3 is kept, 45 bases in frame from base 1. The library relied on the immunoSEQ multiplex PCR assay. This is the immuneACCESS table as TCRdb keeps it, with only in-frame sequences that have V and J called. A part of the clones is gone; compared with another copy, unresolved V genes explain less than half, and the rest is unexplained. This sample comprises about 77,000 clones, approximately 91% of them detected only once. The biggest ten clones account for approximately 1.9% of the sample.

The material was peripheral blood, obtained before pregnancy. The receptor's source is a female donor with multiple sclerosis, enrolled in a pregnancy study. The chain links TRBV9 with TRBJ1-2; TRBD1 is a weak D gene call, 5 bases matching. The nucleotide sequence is TGTGCCAGCAGCGTATCCGGACATAAAGACTATGGCTACACCTTC. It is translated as CASSVSGHKDYGYTF.